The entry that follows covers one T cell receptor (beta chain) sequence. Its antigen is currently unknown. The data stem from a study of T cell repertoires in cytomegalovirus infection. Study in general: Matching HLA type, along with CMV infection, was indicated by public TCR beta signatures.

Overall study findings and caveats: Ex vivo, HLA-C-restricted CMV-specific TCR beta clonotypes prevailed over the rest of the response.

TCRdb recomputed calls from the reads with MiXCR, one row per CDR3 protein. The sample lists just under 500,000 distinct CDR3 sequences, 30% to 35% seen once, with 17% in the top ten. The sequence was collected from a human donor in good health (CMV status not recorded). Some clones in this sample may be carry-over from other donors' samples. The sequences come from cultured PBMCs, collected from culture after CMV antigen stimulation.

The CDR3 reads CSAKSSTGDEKLFF. CDR3 sequence (DNA): TGCAGTGCTAAAAGTTCGACAGGGGATGAAAAACTGTTTTTT. This rearrangement joins TRBV20-1 to TRBJ1-4; 8 bases align to TRBD1. CDR3 length equals 14 residues. Per the germline V gene, CDR1 is DFQATT and CDR2 is SNEGSKA (reference sequence). V shed 4 bases and J 6 bases; nucleotides not matched to a gene: 7.